The sequence of this T cell receptor (beta chain) was determined in a study of human T cells and chemical hapten exposure. Study-level background: DPC 0.01% went on the upper back by patch test, with reading at 6 days. TCR yields per sample varied mostly from small pooled library volume differences.

Noted time point: patch test 3, about 24 weeks after DPC sensitization. Treatment here: therapeutic diphenylcyclopropenone sensitization with weekly scalp DPC. Blood, whole and unfractionated, served as the source for total RNA extraction. CDR3 length: 13 amino acids. The germline CDR1 and CDR2 sequences are SGHVS and FQNEAQ. TCRdb passed the RACE reads through MiXCR, listing each CDR3 protein once. Found here are just under 65,000 distinct CDR3 sequences, 11% of them singletons; the top ten hold about 2%. In regard to this clonotype: The germline gene is not matched at one end of the junction; a read error may be the cause.

This receptor was obtained from a woman younger than 45 with alopecia areata. Some clones in this sample may be carry-over from other donors' samples. This chain joins TRBV7-8 and TRBJ1-2; no clear D. Sequenced here: whole blood, sampled in connection with sensitization to the hapten diphenylcyclopropenone (DPC). The CDR3 DNA sequence: TGTGCCAGCAGCTTAGAGAGGGCGGCACCGAGTTTCTTC. The encoded protein is CASSLERAAPSFF.